The next 9 T cell receptor beta chains were all read from a single sample in a study of T-cell memory formation after mild COVID-19. Each CDR3 protein gets one entry after TCRdb re-called the 5' RACE reads with MiXCR. Here the sample spans a few hundred thousand distinct CDR3 sequences, 20% to 25% being singletons. What was sequenced was PBMCs or a T cell subset sorted from them (not recorded which). These receptors were collected from a man younger than 35 who had mild COVID-19 (a few samples of this study predate the infection). Cell type and time point are not known.

This chain connects TRBV12-3 or TRBV12-4 to TRBJ2-4, with 7 bases identical to TRBD1. Trimming cost V 6 bases and J 5 bases; bases outside gene matches: 4. This CDR3 has 13 residues. CDR3 in amino acids: CASSPGTENIQYF. CDR3 sequence (DNA): TGTGCCAGCAGCCCTGGGACAGAAAACATTCAGTACTTC.

The genes are TRBV29-1 and TRBJ2-2, with D perhaps given as TRBD1 or TRBD2 (5 bases each). The CDR3 spans 15 residues. Trimming left V 5 bases short and J 4 bases short, with 17 bases between. Germline V gene data show CDR1 as SQVTM and CDR2 as ANQGSEA. CDR3 in DNA: TGCAGCGTTCCTAGGGACGGTCGAGGCACCGGGGAGCTGTTTTTT. It encodes CSVPRDGRGTGELFF.

This clonotype was found many times. This chain joins TRBV18 and TRBJ2-3, with D perhaps matching TRBD1 (6 bases). Germline V lookup: CDR1 KGHSH, CDR2 LQKENI. This CDR3 is built from 14 residues. Trimming shortened V by 6 bases and J by 1 base, and 11 bases separated the two germline ends. The CDR3 nucleotides are TGTGCCAGCTCGTCAGAGGGGGGCACAGATACGCAGTATTTT. Protein product: CASSSEGGTDTQYF.

This clonotype was seen a single time. V usage is TRBV7-2 and J usage is TRBJ2-5, with 7 nucleotides matching TRBD2. Germline CDR1 SGHTA, CDR2 FQGNSA. The V and J ends lost 0 bases and 4 bases, in that order; junction bases with no gene match: 5. There are 15 residues in the CDR3. The CDR3 sequence is CASSLAWVAGETQYF. DNA of the CDR3: TGTGCCAGCAGCTTAGCTTGGGTAGCGGGAGAGACCCAGTACTTC.

This clonotype was detected a few times. This chain uses TRBV7-8 with TRBJ2-1; 7 positions agree with TRBD1. Germline-derived CDR1 and CDR2 are SGHVS and FQNEAQ. The CDR3 runs 18 residues. V dropped 0 bases and J dropped 0; count of bases not matched to a gene: 8. The CDR3 here is CASSLARVTGSSYNEQFF. CDR3 nucleotides: TGTGCCAGCAGCTTAGCGCGGGTGACAGGGAGCTCCTACAATGAGCAGTTCTTC.

The chain links TRBV6-2 or TRBV6-3 to TRBJ1-1; no reliable D call. The germline gives CDR1 MNHEY, CDR2 SVGEGT. Trimming took 6 bases from V and 3 from J, leaving 11 bases between them. The CDR3 extends over 13 amino acids. The CDR3 coding sequence is TGTGCCAGCAGCTATAGACTCGACACTGAAGCTTTCTTT. Residues: CASSYRLDTEAFF.

This clonotype was detected a few times. V is TRBV3-1 and J is TRBJ2-6, with D uncertain. V gave up 0 bases and J gave up 2 bases, with 2 bases separating them. The CDR3 length is 14 residues. The germline gives CDR1 LGHDT, CDR2 YNNKEL (reference sequence). The CDR3 is CASSQDTGANVLTF. Written as DNA, the CDR3 is TGTGCCAGCAGCCAAGATACTGGGGCCAACGTCCTGACTTTC.

This clonotype was seen more than once but under ten times. Written as DNA, the CDR3 is TGTGCCAGCAGCTGGGGTTGGGGCAGAAACTACGAGCAGTACTTC. It codes for CASSWGWGRNYEQYF. V usage is TRBV7-2 and J usage is TRBJ2-7; TRBD1 is a possible D gene (5 bases). The CDR3 runs 15 residues. Trimming took off 4 bases at V and 3 bases at J, with 16 bases between the two ends. Germline CDR1 SGHTA, CDR2 FQGNSA.

The chain combines TRBV5-1 with TRBJ2-5; D could derive from TRBD1 or TRBD2 (5 bases each). Germline V gives CDR1 SGHRS, CDR2 YFSETQ. With 3 bases removed from V and 2 bases from J, the gap between germline ends came to 11 bases. This CDR3 comprises 14 residues. The DNA for the CDR3 is TGCGCCAGCAGCTATTTAGAGGGGCAAGAGACCCAGTACTTC. Translated: CASSYLEGQETQYF.